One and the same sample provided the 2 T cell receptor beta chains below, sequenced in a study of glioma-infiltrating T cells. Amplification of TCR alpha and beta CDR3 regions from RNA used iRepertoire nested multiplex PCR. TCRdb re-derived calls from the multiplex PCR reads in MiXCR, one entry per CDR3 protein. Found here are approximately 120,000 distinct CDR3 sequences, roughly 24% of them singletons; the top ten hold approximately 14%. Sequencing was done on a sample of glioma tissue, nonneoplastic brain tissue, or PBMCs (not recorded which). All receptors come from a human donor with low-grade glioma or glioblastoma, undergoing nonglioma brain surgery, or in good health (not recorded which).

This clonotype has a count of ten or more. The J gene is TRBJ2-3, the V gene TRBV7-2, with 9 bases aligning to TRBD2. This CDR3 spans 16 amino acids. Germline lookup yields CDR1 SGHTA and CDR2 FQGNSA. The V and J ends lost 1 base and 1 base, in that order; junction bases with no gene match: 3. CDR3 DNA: TGTGCCAGCAGCTTAGGGTCTAGCGGGGGCACAGATACGCAGTATTTT. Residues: CASSLGSSGGTDTQYF.

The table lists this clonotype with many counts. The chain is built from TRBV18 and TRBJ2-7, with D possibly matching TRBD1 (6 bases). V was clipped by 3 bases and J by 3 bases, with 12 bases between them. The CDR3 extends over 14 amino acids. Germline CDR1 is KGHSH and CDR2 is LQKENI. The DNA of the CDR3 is TGTGCCAGCTCACCGAACAGGGCTAGCTACGAGCAGTACTTC. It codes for CASSPNRASYEQYF.